The 25 T cell receptor beta chains reported below all come from one sample, sequenced in a study of T cell responses to AZD1222 COVID-19 vaccine. Assay used: immunoSEQ multiplex PCR; TCRdb lists only in-frame clones, some missing. The repertoire holds about 130,000 clones, with 85% to 95% as singletons. Sequenced material: peripheral blood, taken on day 0 of AZD1222 vaccination. The source is an adult in good health.

This clone was observed a single time. J is TRBJ1-6 and V is TRBV6-5; D gene uncertain. The V gene's germline CDR1 is MNHEY and CDR2 SVGAGI. Trimming cost V 2 bases and J 10 bases, with 15 bases left between them. The CDR3 covers 15 residues. CDR3 protein: CASSYTVLQGSPLHF. The CDR3 DNA is TGTGCCAGCAGTTACACAGTCTTACAAGGGTCACCCCTCCACTTT.

This clone was seen a single time. The V gene is TRBV7-2, the J gene TRBJ1-5; D is uncertain. V was cut by 1 base and J by 1 base, with 11 bases left in between. This CDR3 has 16 amino acids. CDR1 is SGHTA, CDR2 FQGNSA, per germline. The CDR3 here is CASSLVPAVSNQPQHF. CDR3 DNA: TGTGCCAGCAGCTTAGTTCCGGCGGTAAGCAATCAGCCCCAGCATTTT.

The V call is TRBV5-8, the J call TRBJ1-2, with D unresolved. Germline V CDR1 and CDR2: SGHTS, YDEGEE. V shed 4 bases and J shed 4 bases, with 17 bases lying between them. CDR3 length: 15 amino acids. The CDR3 sequence: CASSPRGEGAYGYTF. CDR3 nucleotides: TGTGCCAGCAGCCCGCGTGGGGAGGGTGCCTATGGCTACACCTTC.

The chain carries TRBV5-4 and TRBJ2-1, with 7 positions matching TRBD2. With 7 bases clipped from V and 4 bases from J, the junction kept 11 bases outside the gene matches. The CDR3 runs to 15 residues. Germline V gives CDR1 SGHNT, CDR2 YYREEE (reference sequence). The CDR3 coding sequence is TGTGCCAGCTTTGTGTGGGGGGGGATGTACAATGAGCAGTTCTTC. This translates into CASFVWGGMYNEQFF.

This clone was detected once. The CDR3: CATSDDRVSGGYTF. CDR3 bases: TGTGCCACCAGTGATGACAGGGTATCGGGTGGCTACACCTTC. The rearrangement links TRBV24-1 to TRBJ1-2; 7 nucleotides agree with TRBD1. CDR1 is KGHDR and CDR2 is SFDVKD in the germline V gene. V shed 3 bases, J shed 7 bases, and the junction held 7 bases outside the gene matches. This CDR3 contains 14 residues.

The CDR3 DNA is TGTGCCAGCAGTTACCCCGGGGCCTACGAGCAGTACTTC. This encodes CASSYPGAYEQYF. The rearrangement links TRBV6-5 to TRBJ2-7, with D maybe TRBD2 (5 bases). The V gene's germline CDR1 is MNHEY and CDR2 SVGAGI. This CDR3 comprises 13 residues. The germline V and J ends were trimmed by 2 bases and 2 bases, with 7 bases remaining between them.

The chain carries TRBV6-6 and TRBJ1-1; no clear D. CDR3 length: 13 residues. V gave up 0 bases and J gave up 6 bases, with 8 bases separating them. CDR1 and CDR2 from the germline V gene are MNHNY and SVGAGI (reference sequence). CDR3 sequence (DNA): TGTGCCAGCAGTTACTCGATTGGGTCTGAAGCTTTCTTT. Translated: CASSYSIGSEAFF.

This sequence joins TRBV7-2 and TRBJ2-3; D is possibly TRBD1 or TRBD2 (5 bases each). V gave up 5 bases and J gave up 6 bases, with 18 bases separating them. Germline V lookup: CDR1 SGHTA, CDR2 FQGNSA. The CDR3 is made up of 15 amino acids. The CDR3 region is CASSLFWDRIDTQYF. In nucleotides, the CDR3 is TGTGCCAGCAGCCTATTTTGGGACCGCATCGATACGCAGTATTTT.

The V and J genes are TRBV12-3 or TRBV12-4 and TRBJ2-3; either TRBD1 or TRBD2 may supply D (5 bases each). The germline V and J ends were trimmed by 6 bases and 5 bases, with 9 bases remaining between them. This CDR3 has 12 residues. The CDR3 sequence: CASRVGEDTQYF. CDR3 DNA: TGTGCCAGCAGGGTGGGGGAAGATACGCAGTATTTT.

The genes are TRBV13 and TRBJ1-4, with 7 bases lining up with TRBD1. Germline CDR1 PRHDT, CDR2 FYEKMQ (reference sequence). CDR3 length: 16 residues. The V and J ends lost 5 bases and 5 bases, in that order; junction bases with no gene match: 11. The chain's CDR3 is CASSKGQLGANEKLFF. The CDR3 DNA is TGTGCCAGCAGCAAGGGACAGTTGGGTGCAAATGAAAAACTGTTTTTT.

The chain recombines TRBV4-2 with TRBJ1-2; D may be TRBD1 (5 bases). Germline loops: CDR1 LGHNA, CDR2 YNFKEQ. V was pared by 5 bases and J by 7 bases, with 26 bases between. CDR3 length equals 17 residues. The CDR3 sequence is CASSARAGSEGLVGYTF. CDR3 sequence (DNA): TGTGCCAGCAGCGCGAGAGCGGGTAGCGAGGGACTAGTTGGCTACACCTTC.

The chain is built from TRBV2 and TRBJ1-6, with a tentative D call TRBD1 (5 bases). The CDR3 has 13 amino acids. Trimming left V 10 bases short and J 8 bases short, with 15 bases between. Germline CDR1 reads SNHLY; CDR2 reads FYNNEI. For the CDR3, the DNA is TGTGCCACAAAACAGGAAACCTATTCACCCCTCCACTTT. Its protein product is CATKQETYSPLHF.

This chain uses TRBV5-1 with TRBJ2-1; the match to TRBD1 covers 12 bases. Trimming removed 1 base from V and 7 bases from J; junction bases left unmatched: 6. The length of the CDR3 is 16 residues. The germline CDR1 and CDR2 sequences are SGHRS and YFSETQ. This CDR3 is CASSLWRGQGANEQFF. The CDR3 nucleotides are TGCGCCAGCAGCTTGTGGCGGGGACAGGGGGCGAATGAGCAGTTCTTC.

This clone was observed a single time. The J gene is TRBJ1-3, the V gene TRBV19, with D unresolved. Trimming removed 3 bases at V and 4 bases at J, with 10 bases between. Germline CDR1 and CDR2: LNHDA and SQIVND (reference sequence). The CDR3 spans 14 residues. The CDR3 region has the DNA TGTGCCAGTAGTATCCGTCTGGTAGGAAACACCATATATTTT. This sequence encodes CASSIRLVGNTIYF.

This chain connects TRBV19 to TRBJ1-1, with D uncertain. The CDR3 covers 13 residues. Per germline, CDR1 LNHDA and CDR2 SQIVND (reference sequence). Deletions cut 4 bases from V and 7 bases from J, with 13 bases between. The CDR3 spells CASSKPRFGEAFF. In nucleotides, the CDR3 is TGTGCCAGTAGTAAACCGAGATTCGGTGAAGCTTTCTTT.

This clone was found once. The CDR3 nucleotides are TGTGCCTGGACGACAGGGGCTGATTCACCCCTCCACTTT. It is translated as CAWTTGADSPLHF. This rearrangement joins TRBV30 to TRBJ1-6; 8 bases line up with TRBD1. Germline CDR1 reads GTSNPN; CDR2 reads SVGIG (reference sequence). J gave up 8 bases and V 4 bases, and 4 bases lay outside the gene matches. This CDR3 is 13 amino acids long.

This chain uses TRBV6-5 with TRBJ2-7; TRBD1 is a possible D gene (6 bases). The ends were cut back, 6 bases at V and 7 bases at J, with 19 bases in the middle. Germline loops: CDR1 MNHEY, CDR2 SVGAGI. CDR3 size: 14 residues. The CDR3 nucleotides read TGTGCCAGCAGATCGATGGACAGTGCAGGGGAGCAGTACTTC. This codes for CASRSMDSAGEQYF.

The chain carries TRBV7-2 and TRBJ1-5, with D unclear. In germline, CDR1 is SGHTA, CDR2 FQGNSA. This CDR3 region has 15 residues. Trimming pared 6 bases from V and 0 bases from J, leaving 12 bases between. The CDR3, as DNA: TGTGCCAGCAGGCAGACGGAGAATAGCAATCAGCCCCAGCATTTT. It yields the protein CASRQTENSNQPQHF.

This chain uses TRBV7-9 with TRBJ2-1, with a tentative D call TRBD1 (6 bases). Trimming took off 5 bases at V and 9 bases at J, with 11 bases between the two ends. The CDR3 length is 12 residues. The V gene's germline CDR1 is SEHNR and CDR2 FQNEAQ (reference sequence). CDR3 sequence reads: CASSPGDTEQFF. The DNA of the CDR3 is TGTGCCAGCAGCCCAGGGGATACTGAGCAGTTCTTC.

The V call is TRBV18, the J call TRBJ2-3; D is uncertain. CDR3 length equals 14 residues. Germline V gene sequence: CDR1 KGHSH, CDR2 LQKENI. V dropped 4 bases and J dropped 4 bases, with 12 bases sitting between them. DNA for the CDR3: TGTGCCAGCTCACTCAACAAAGACCCAGATACGCAGTATTTT. Its protein product is CASSLNKDPDTQYF.

The chain combines TRBV7-3 with TRBJ2-1, with D possibly being TRBD2 (5 bases). V lost 4 bases and J 9 bases, leaving 16 bases between the germline ends. This CDR3 is built from 14 residues. Germline loops: CDR1 SGHTA, CDR2 FQGTGA. DNA of the CDR3: TGTGCCAGCAGCTCGGGGTTAGTGGTCGGTGAGCAGTTCTTC. Its translation is CASSSGLVVGEQFF.

This rearrangement joins TRBV10-3 to TRBJ2-5; D is perhaps TRBD2 (5 bases). CDR1 and CDR2 from the germline V gene are ENHRY and SYGVKD. The V gene lost 9 bases and the J gene lost 5 bases, with 16 bases spanning the gap. The CDR3 contains 13 residues. The CDR3 is CAIASGVWETQYF. The CDR3, as DNA: TGTGCCATTGCCTCCGGGGTATGGGAGACCCAGTACTTC.

The chain employs TRBV7-2 and TRBJ1-6; D gene unclear. The CDR3 contains 14 residues. The V end lost 1 base, the J end lost 7 bases, and 8 bases lay between the germline ends. From germline, CDR1 is SGHTA and CDR2 FQGNSA. CDR3 in amino acids: CASSLEVWNSPLHF. In nucleotides, the CDR3 is TGTGCCAGCAGCTTAGAAGTATGGAATTCACCCCTCCACTTT.

The J gene is TRBJ2-7, the V gene TRBV28; TRBD1 matches 9 bases. V dropped 6 bases and J dropped 2; count of bases not matched to a gene: 11. The CDR3 consists of 16 residues. The V gene's germline CDR1 is MDHEN and CDR2 SYDVKM. The CDR3 spells CASSRDRVLFAYEQYF. The CDR3 DNA follows: TGTGCCAGCAGCCGGGACAGGGTATTGTTCGCCTACGAGCAGTACTTC.

The V call is TRBV19, the J call TRBJ1-4, with D hard to call. CDR3 length: 15 amino acids. Germline loops: CDR1 LNHDA, CDR2 SQIVND (reference sequence). Between the trimmed V and J ends, which lost 1 base and 1 base, there was a span of 7 bases. The CDR3 sequence is CASSIGGGTNEKLFF. The CDR3 DNA reads TGTGCCAGTAGTATAGGAGGAGGAACTAATGAAAAACTGTTTTTT.